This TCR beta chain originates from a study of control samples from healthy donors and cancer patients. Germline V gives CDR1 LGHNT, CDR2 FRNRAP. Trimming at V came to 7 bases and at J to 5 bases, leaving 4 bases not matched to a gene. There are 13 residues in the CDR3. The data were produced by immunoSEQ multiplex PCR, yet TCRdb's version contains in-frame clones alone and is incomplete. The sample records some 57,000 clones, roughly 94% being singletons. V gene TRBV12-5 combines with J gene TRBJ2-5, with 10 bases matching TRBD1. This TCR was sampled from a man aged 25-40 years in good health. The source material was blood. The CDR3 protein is CASEPGQGETQYF. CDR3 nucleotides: TGTGCTAGTGAGCCGGGACAGGGGGAGACCCAGTACTTC.